These 21 T cell receptor beta chains share one sample of origin, sequenced in a study of T-cell memory formation after mild COVID-19. TCRdb itself ran the 5' RACE reads through MiXCR, one entry per CDR3 protein. Among approximately 580,000 distinct CDR3 sequences listed, about 20% were seen once. The sample consisted of PBMCs or a T cell subset sorted from them (not recorded which). The receptor source for this set is an adult woman who had mild COVID-19 (a few samples of this study predate the infection). Cell type and time point are not known.

This chain links TRBV20-1 with TRBJ1-1, with D perhaps matching TRBD1 (6 bases). The germline V gene has CDR1 DFQATT and CDR2 SNEGSKA (reference sequence). CDR3 size: 14 residues. Trimming took off 6 bases at V and 1 base at J, with 15 bases between the two ends. The CDR3: CSAPPGTKNTEAFF. In nucleotides, the CDR3 is TGCAGTGCCCCACCCGGGACAAAGAACACTGAAGCTTTCTTT.

This clonotype turned up a few times. The chain uses TRBV5-1 and TRBJ2-2; 8 bases align to TRBD2. The CDR3 sequence is 16 residues long. Germline CDR1 is SGHRS and CDR2 is YFSETQ. Trimming cost V 5 bases and J 4 bases; bases outside gene matches: 10. The CDR3 loop reads CASSNIREGRTGELFF. CDR3 nucleotides: TGCGCCAGCAGTAATATACGGGAGGGCCGCACCGGGGAGCTGTTTTTT.

V is TRBV5-1 and J is TRBJ1-2; 9 positions match TRBD1. The CDR3 consists of 14 residues. V dropped 4 bases and J dropped 14; count of bases not matched to a gene: 15. Germline loops: CDR1 SGHRS, CDR2 YFSETQ. The CDR3 bases are TGCGCCAGCAGCCCGTTCGTTGAGGGACAGGGATTAACCTTC. Protein sequence: CASSPFVEGQGLTF.

The chain couples TRBV7-9 to TRBJ1-6; D unclear. Trimming removed 3 bases from V and 8 bases from J, with 8 bases in between. Germline V gives CDR1 SEHNR, CDR2 FQNEAQ (reference sequence). This CDR3 spans 13 amino acids. The CDR3 region has the DNA TGTGCCAGCAGCTTCGTGGCTGATTCACCCCTCCACTTT. Encoded protein: CASSFVADSPLHF.

The chain couples TRBV6-2 or TRBV6-3 to TRBJ2-7; 8 positions match TRBD1. The CDR3 is 14 residues long. CDR1 and CDR2 from the germline V gene are MNHEY and SVGEGT. Trimming cost V 4 bases and J 1 base; bases outside gene matches: 3. Written as DNA, the CDR3 is TGTGCCAGCAGTTCGGGACAGGCGTCCTACGAGCAGTACTTC. This gives the protein CASSSGQASYEQYF.

This clonotype was found a few times. V gene TRBV7-2 combines with J gene TRBJ1-3, with D possibly being TRBD1 (5 bases). CDR1 SGHTA and CDR2 FQGNSA come from the germline V gene. The germline V and J ends were trimmed by 1 base and 0 bases, with 16 bases remaining between them. The CDR3 contains 18 residues. The CDR3 nucleotides are TGTGCCAGCAGCTTAGTAGCCCTCAGGGTGAGCTCTGGAAACACCATATATTTT. Translated, it gives CASSLVALRVSSGNTIYF.

V is TRBV12-3 or TRBV12-4 and J is TRBJ1-1, with D possibly TRBD1 on 6 matching bases. V was trimmed by 6 bases and J by 1 base, leaving 9 bases between them. The CDR3 runs to 13 residues. The CDR3 sequence: CASRGAENTEAFF. The CDR3 DNA sequence: TGTGCCAGCAGGGGGGCCGAGAACACTGAAGCTTTCTTT.

The chain uses TRBV9 and TRBJ2-5; 8 bases agree with TRBD2. This CDR3 is 14 amino acids long. Per the germline V gene, CDR1 is SGDLS and CDR2 is YYNGEE. After removal of 4 bases from V and 5 bases from J, the junction contained 7 bases not matched to a gene. Here the CDR3 DNA reads TGTGCCAGCAGCTCAAGGACTAGCTCGGAGACCCAGTACTTC. This sequence encodes CASSSRTSSETQYF.

In this sample, this clonotype turned up a few times. The V gene is TRBV7-6, the J gene TRBJ1-2, with a possible D match to TRBD1 (6 bases). The length of the CDR3 is 15 residues. CDR1 is SGHVS, CDR2 FNYEAQ, per germline. The ends were cut back, 5 bases at V and 4 bases at J, with 17 bases in the middle. The CDR3 DNA reads TGTGCCAGCAGCGCGCGGGGCAGGGGTGGCTATGGCTACACCTTC. Translating it yields CASSARGRGGYGYTF.

The table lists this clonotype with a few counts. V is TRBV7-8 and J is TRBJ2-3, with 11 bases aligning to TRBD2. The CDR3 consists of 16 residues. V was pared by 4 bases and J by 4 bases, with 7 bases of the junction left unmatched. The V gene's germline CDR1 is SGHVS and CDR2 FQNEAQ. CDR3 sequence (DNA): TGTGCCAGCAGCTCCCTGGATAGCGGGAGGGCAGATACGCAGTATTTT. Encoded protein: CASSSLDSGRADTQYF.

The chain couples TRBV5-1 to TRBJ2-1, with 11 nucleotides matching TRBD2. Germline V gene lookup returns CDR1 SGHRS and CDR2 YFSETQ. The length of the CDR3 is 16 residues. After removal of 4 bases from V and 4 bases from J, the junction contained 7 bases not matched to a gene. DNA for the CDR3: TGCGCCAGCAGCCCCCCCCTAGCGGGGGGTTACAATGAGCAGTTCTTC. Translation: CASSPPLAGGYNEQFF.

This chain uses TRBV4-1 with TRBJ2-1; 10 bases are a match to TRBD1. J lost 0 bases, V lost 4 bases, and 18 bases had no gene match. The CDR3 has 21 residues. The germline gives CDR1 MGHRA, CDR2 YSYEKL. CDR3 residues: CASSRETASGTGDPSYNEQFF. The DNA of the CDR3 is TGCGCCAGCAGCCGAGAAACTGCCTCCGGGACAGGGGATCCCTCCTACAATGAGCAGTTCTTC.

About this clonotype itself: An end of the junction differs from the germline gene, which may be a read error. The V call is TRBV20-1, the J call TRBJ2-1; D ambiguous. CDR3 length: 13 residues. Germline lookup yields CDR1 DFQATT and CDR2 SNEGSKA (reference sequence). Here the CDR3 reads CSAHPSSYNGQFF. CDR3 nucleotides: TGCAGTGCCCACCCTTCCTCCTACAATGGGCAGTTCTTC.

The chain combines TRBV20-1 with TRBJ2-7; possibly TRBD2 for D (5 bases). The length of the CDR3 is 13 residues. Germline-derived CDR1 and CDR2 are DFQATT and SNEGSKA (reference sequence). Between the trimmed V and J ends, which lost 4 bases and 5 bases, there was a span of 15 bases. CDR3 sequence: CSAKTGIPHEQYF. The CDR3 coding sequence is TGCAGTGCTAAAACCGGGATACCCCACGAGCAGTACTTC.

V gene TRBV6-6 combines with J gene TRBJ1-2; D possibly corresponds to TRBD1 (6 bases). Trimming took 5 bases from V and 4 from J, leaving 8 bases between them. Germline lookup yields CDR1 MNHNY and CDR2 SVGAGI (reference sequence). The CDR3 sequence is 12 residues long. In nucleotides, the CDR3 is TGTGCCAGCAGTACGGGGGCCTATGGCTACACCTTC. Its translation is CASSTGAYGYTF.

A few counts support this clonotype. This chain links TRBV20-1 with TRBJ2-4, with D perhaps matching TRBD2 (7 bases). The CDR3 has 13 residues. V gave up 6 bases and J gave up 5 bases, with 14 bases separating them. Germline V CDR1 and CDR2: DFQATT, SNEGSKA (reference sequence). The CDR3 DNA sequence: TGCAGTGCCCGTCGGGGGGCGGAAAACATTCAGTACTTC. Translated: CSARRGAENIQYF.

This clonotype was counted between two and nine times. This chain links TRBV5-4 with TRBJ2-1; a possible D gene is TRBD2 (7 bases). The CDR3 extends over 15 amino acids. The germline V and J ends were trimmed by 1 base and 8 bases, with 16 bases remaining between them. Looked up from germline, CDR1 is SGHNT and CDR2 is YYREEE (reference sequence). The DNA of the CDR3 is TGTGCCAGCAGCTTGACGGGCCCGGGGGGCGATGAGCAGTTCTTC. Its protein is CASSLTGPGGDEQFF.

This clonotype showed up just a few times. The chain uses TRBV7-9 and TRBJ2-3; D is possibly TRBD1 (5 bases). V was clipped by 5 bases and J by 2 bases, with 14 bases between them. The V gene's germline CDR1 is SEHNR and CDR2 FQNEAQ (reference sequence). The CDR3 spans 15 residues. The CDR3 is CASSPQGLDTDTQYF. In DNA, the CDR3 is TGTGCCAGCAGCCCCCAGGGATTGGACACAGATACGCAGTATTTT.

V and J are TRBV10-3 and TRBJ1-2, with a tentative D call TRBD1 (6 bases). The CDR3 totals 14 residues. The V gene's germline CDR1 is ENHRY and CDR2 SYGVKD. Trimming pared 3 bases from V and 3 bases from J, leaving 11 bases between. The CDR3 coding sequence is TGTGCCATCAGTGACTCAGGGGAGTACTATGGCTACACCTTC. Protein product: CAISDSGEYYGYTF.

This sequence joins TRBV2 and TRBJ2-5, with TRBD2 matching 12 bases. The germline V gene encodes CDR1 SNHLY and CDR2 FYNNEI. This CDR3 region has 15 residues. V was pared by 4 bases and J by 1 base, with 1 base of the junction left unmatched. CDR3 sequence reads: CASSGGLAGQETQYF. CDR3 bases: TGTGCCAGCAGTGGGGGACTAGCGGGCCAAGAGACCCAGTACTTC.

CDR3 loop: CATSDPVTGDTDTQYF. As DNA, the CDR3 is TGTGCCACCAGTGATCCTGTGACAGGGGACACAGATACGCAGTATTTT. The rearrangement uses TRBV24-1 and TRBJ2-3, with TRBD1 matching 8 bases. This CDR3 has 16 amino acids. J gave up 2 bases and V 3 bases, and 6 bases lay outside the gene matches. Germline CDR1 reads KGHDR; CDR2 reads SFDVKD.